Listed below are T cell receptor beta chains from one sample, sequenced in a study of cytotoxic CD8 clonotypes in ibrutinib-treated CLL. Data came from immunoSEQ multiplex PCR; TCRdb stores just in-frame clones and leaves some out. Of roughly 180,000 clones in the sample, about 84% were seen once. Source: PBMCs, taken after 24 months of ibrutinib treatment. Every receptor here comes from a human donor with chronic lymphocytic leukemia. Each CDR3 is given with its conserved first and last residue. A D gene is named only where the DNA matches it firmly. Only part of the rows carry a size: once, few, many, or a class if the clone is expanded.

TRBJ2-3,-,TRBV5-4,-,TGTGCCAGCAGACCTGACAGGTTCACAGATACGCAGTATTTT,CASRPDRFTDTQYF
TRBJ2-1,few,TRBV11-3,-,TGTGCCAGCAGCTTATCGGTGTTGGATGAGCAGTTCTTC,CASSLSVLDEQFF
TRBJ2-2,few,TRBV5-1,-,TGCGCCAGCCGACCCGTCACCGGGGAGCTGTTTTTT,CASRPVTGELFF
TRBJ2-3,-,TRBV2,-,TGTGCCAGCAGTGAGGGGAAATTAGCGTTTGATACGCAGTATTTT,CASSEGKLAFDTQYF
TRBJ1-1,-,TRBV18,TRBD1,TGTGCCAGCCTCGAACTAGGGACAGGAGGCACTGAAGCTTTCTTT,CASLELGTGGTEAFF
TRBJ2-1,-,TRBV9,-,TGTGCCAGCACCCCTACATCTCACTCCTACAATGAGCAGTTCTTC,CASTPTSHSYNEQFF
TRBJ2-7,-,TRBV11-2,-,TGTGCCAGCTCCCCTTTTCCAGGTACCTACGAGCAGTACTTC,CASSPFPGTYEQYF
TRBJ2-2,-,TRBV28,-,TGTGCCAGCAGTATAGGTTCGGGCACCGGGGAGCTGTTTTTT,CASSIGSGTGELFF
TRBJ2-2,-,TRBV2,-,TGTGCCAGCCACGCTACGAGGTCAGGCCACGGGGAGCTGTTTTTT,CASHATRSGHGELFF
TRBJ1-6,-,TRBV5-4,TRBD1,TGTGCCAGCAGCAGGGGACAGGAGAATTCACCCCTCCACTTT,CASSRGQENSPLHF
TRBJ2-3,-,TRBV4-1,-,TGCGCCAGCAGCCCTCAATCAGGGGATACGCAGTATTTT,CASSPQSGDTQYF